The present T cell receptor (beta chain) was sequenced within a study of CD8+ T cells in alopecia areata. Study context: Administration of oral tofacitinib to treated patients was at 5 to 10 mg twice daily.

Extracted RNA was reverse transcribed, and the resulting cDNA served as sequencing template. Profiling relied on immunoSEQ multiplex PCR, and the TCRdb table lists in-frame clones only, not all of them. The table shows roughly 190,000 clones, with roughly 70% occurring only once. Worth noting for this clone: Its antigen is currently unknown.

Study-wide points: Tofacitinib significantly lowered scalp clonality and expanded CD8+ clones among the top 100.

As for treatment: oral pan-JAK inhibitor, 5-10 mg twice daily. The researchers isolated CD4+ and CD8+ T cells from PBMCs by sorting. The CDR3 has 14 amino acids. In germline, CDR1 is GTSNPN, CDR2 SVGIG (reference sequence). Trimming left V 8 bases short and J 6 bases short, with 19 bases between. The sequencing used CD4+ T cells sorted from blood, collected around week 47, from a patient treated with tofacitinib. This chain uses TRBV30 with TRBJ1-4, with a possible D match to TRBD1 (5 bases). The receptor's source is a human donor with alopecia areata. The CDR3 nucleotides read TGTGCCGGAAGACAACAGGCTTACGATGAAAAACTGTTTTTT. Translation: CAGRQQAYDEKLFF.